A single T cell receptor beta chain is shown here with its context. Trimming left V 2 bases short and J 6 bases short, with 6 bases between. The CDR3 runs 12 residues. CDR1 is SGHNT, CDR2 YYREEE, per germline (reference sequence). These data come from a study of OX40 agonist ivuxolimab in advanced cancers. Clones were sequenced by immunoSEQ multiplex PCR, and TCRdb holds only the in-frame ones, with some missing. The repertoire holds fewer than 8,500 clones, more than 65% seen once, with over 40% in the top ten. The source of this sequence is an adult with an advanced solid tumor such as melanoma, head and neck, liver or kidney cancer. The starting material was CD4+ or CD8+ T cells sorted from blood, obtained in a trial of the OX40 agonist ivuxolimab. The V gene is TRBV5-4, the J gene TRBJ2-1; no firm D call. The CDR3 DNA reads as TGTGCCAGCAGCTTAGGCTCCAATGAGCAGTTCTTC. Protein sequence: CASSLGSNEQFF.